This T cell receptor (beta chain) was documented in a study of blood T cell repertoires in COVID-19 (dated by TCRdb to the early 2020s). The study in broad terms: Samples from collaborators originated in the United States, Italy and Spain and spanned both the acute and convalescent phases of COVID-19. The material from the prospective study consisted of cDNA or gDNA derived from T cells, B-cell-depleted T cells, or PBMCs. The dataset comprised deeply sampled blood TCRbeta repertoires from subjects exposed to, actively infected with, or recovered from COVID-19. A freely available public database, intended as a resource for researchers studying the immune response to SARS-CoV-2, is where the repertoires were released. Samples were obtained from the ongoing ImmuneRACE study (first 160 participants) and from 1,254 subjects provided by 6 global collaborators. The sample metadata nearly always contained a de-identified subject ID, COVID-19 status, age in years and sex. Where available, HLA class I and class II types were taken from metadata supplied by the sample provider and were not determined by assay-based typing. Overall results and qualifications from the work: The amount of clinical and demographic metadata varied by source and participant and was provided uncurated.

TCRbeta CDR3 regions were amplified from genomic DNA by means of the immunoSEQ Assay, a bias-controlled multiplex PCR. The authors' analysis ran thus. The number of nucleated cells in each sample was estimated by amplification of reference gene primers within the assay. To quantify the absolute abundance of each unique TCRbeta CDR3 rearrangement, sequence reads were collapsed and filtered. Productive Simpson clonality was computed per sample as the square root of Simpson's diversity index over productive rearrangements. TCRdb's version of the immuneACCESS table is confined to in-frame rearrangements and falls short of the full clone set. An unresolved V gene accounts for under half of the shortfall where checked; the remainder is of unknown origin. The DNA was the basis for D and trimming; V, J and clone size are from that table. This sample comprises over 70,000 clones, 85% to 90% of them detected only once. Of the sample, approximately 4.8% is held by the ten largest clones.

Collaborating institutions collected whole blood in K2EDTA tubes following their own protocols. For TCRbeta analysis, collaborator samples were shipped as frozen whole blood, as isolated PBMCs, or as DNA extracted from either sample type. This clone was observed once. Which antigen it targets is not known. Nothing much larger sits one base from this clone, and base qualities are not available. From the germline V gene, CDR1 is SGHRS and CDR2 is YFSETQ. The CDR3 has 15 amino acids, counting the end cysteine and phenylalanine. The read is trimmed to its CDR3 DNA, 45 bases read in frame from base 1. Unmatched junction bases come to 12, with V trimmed by 7 bases and J by 4 bases.

This chain joins TRBV5-1 to TRBJ1-1; TRBD1 lines up with 8 middle nucleotides. This TCR was recovered from a man aged 80 or over with acute or convalescent COVID-19. Sample: peripheral blood. This receptor carries the CDR3 CASATESGGVTEAFF. The DNA sequence is given as TGCGCCAGCGCTACGGAATCAGGGGGCGTCACTGAAGCTTTCTTT.